This TCR beta chain was sequenced for a study of blood T cell repertoires in COVID-19. Across the whole study: Samples representing acute and convalescent COVID-19 were sourced from the United States, Italy and Spain. T cells, B-cell-depleted T cells, or PBMCs supplied cDNA or gDNA.

Original processing notes: Estimates of nucleated cell counts were drawn from the amplification of reference gene primers. Assay: immunoSEQ multiplex PCR; the TCRdb copy retains only in-frame clones and omits some. The V and J calls and clone size come from that table; D and trimming were worked out from the DNA. The top ten hold 4% to 5.5% of the sample, which has around 110,000 clones, around four fifths seen once. Input material: peripheral blood. The sequence derives from a man in his 70s with acute or convalescent COVID-19.

CDR3 DNA sequence: TGTGCCAGTAGCAGGGGACAGCGTAATCAGCCCCAGCATTTT. This translates into CASSRGQRNQPQHF. The chain combines TRBV19 with TRBJ1-5, with TRBD1 matching 7 bases. This CDR3 contains 14 residues. From germline, CDR1 is LNHDA and CDR2 SQIVND (reference sequence). V was pared by 6 bases and J by 4 bases, with 6 bases of the junction left unmatched.